This TCR beta chain was sequenced during a study of blood T cell repertoires in COVID-19. Study in general: Italy, Spain and the United States were the sources of the convalescent and acute COVID-19 samples.

Methods used by the authors: Estimation of nucleated cell counts relied on the amplification of reference gene primers. Sequencing was performed with immunoSEQ multiplex PCR; in TCRdb, only in-frame clones are kept and a portion is missing. The D gene and trimming were derived from the DNA, and the V and J assignments and clone size from that table. The table lists some 290,000 clones, about nine tenths of them singletons, with 12% in the top ten. Looked up from germline, CDR1 is MDHEN and CDR2 is SYDVKM. CDR3 length: 18 residues. Trimming shortened V by 2 bases and J by 3 bases, and 20 bases separated the two germline ends. This clone was seen just once. Patients in Seattle were enrolled during active infection, then followed longitudinally.

The chain couples TRBV28 to TRBJ2-1; a possible D gene is TRBD2 (6 bases). This TCR was recovered from a woman between 25 and 40 years old with COVID-19, enrolled during active disease. Sequencing used peripheral blood. CDR3 sequence reads: CASSLGNARDVSYNEQFF. In DNA, the CDR3 is TGTGCCAGCAGTTTAGGGAACGCGCGGGACGTCAGCTACAATGAGCAGTTCTTC.